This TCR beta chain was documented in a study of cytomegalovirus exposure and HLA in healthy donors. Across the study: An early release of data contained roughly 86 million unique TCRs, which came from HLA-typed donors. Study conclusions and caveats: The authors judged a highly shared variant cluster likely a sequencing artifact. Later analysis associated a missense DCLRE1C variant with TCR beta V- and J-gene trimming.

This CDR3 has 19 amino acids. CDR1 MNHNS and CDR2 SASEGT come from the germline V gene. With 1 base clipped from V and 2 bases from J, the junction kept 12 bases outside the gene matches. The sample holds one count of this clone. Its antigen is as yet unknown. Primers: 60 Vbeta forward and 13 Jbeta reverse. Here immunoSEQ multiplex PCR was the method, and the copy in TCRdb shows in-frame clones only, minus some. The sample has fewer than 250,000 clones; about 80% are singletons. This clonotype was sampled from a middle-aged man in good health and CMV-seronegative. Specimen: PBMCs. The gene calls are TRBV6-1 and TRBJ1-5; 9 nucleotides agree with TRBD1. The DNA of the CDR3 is TGTGCCAGCAGTGAAGGGCCGGGACAGGGCCCGACCGGCAATCAGCCCCAGCATTTT. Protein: CASSEGPGQGPTGNQPQHF.